This entry concerns a single T cell receptor beta chain. Its antigen is still unknown. Additional DNA sequences in this sample encode the identical CDR3. PCR amplification relied on 60 Vbeta primers (plus 13 Jbeta primers). TCRdb's table, derived via immunoSEQ multiplex PCR, lists solely in-frame clones and lacks some. The table shows over 150,000 clones, with roughly 74% occurring only once. These data come from a study of cytomegalovirus exposure and HLA in healthy donors. Study-wide results and caveats: Analyses of presence and absence presupposed an approximately uniform sequencing depth across donors. Most TCR sequences showed up rarely, but some public TCRs showed up in many donors.

Germline CDR1 SGHAT, CDR2 FQNNGV. This CDR3 region has 14 residues. The ends were cut back, 5 bases at V and 4 bases at J, with 14 bases in the middle. Donors showed nominal health when sampled, although they likely had unrecorded immune exposures. The TCR sequence derives from a young man in good health and CMV-seronegative. V and J are TRBV11-2 and TRBJ1-2, with D perhaps TRBD1 (5 bases). Sequencing input: PBMCs. CDR3 DNA: TGTGCCAGCAGCACCGGGGGGGGTTTCTATGGCTACACCTTC. Its protein product is CASSTGGGFYGYTF. Full variable domain (missing parts from reference TRBV11-2 and TRBJ1-2): EAGVAQSPRYKIIEKRQSVAFWCNPISGHATLYWYQQILGQGPKLLIQFQNNGVVDDSQLPKDRFSAERLKGVDSTLKIQPAKLEDSAVYLCASSTGGGFYGYTFGSGTRLTVV.